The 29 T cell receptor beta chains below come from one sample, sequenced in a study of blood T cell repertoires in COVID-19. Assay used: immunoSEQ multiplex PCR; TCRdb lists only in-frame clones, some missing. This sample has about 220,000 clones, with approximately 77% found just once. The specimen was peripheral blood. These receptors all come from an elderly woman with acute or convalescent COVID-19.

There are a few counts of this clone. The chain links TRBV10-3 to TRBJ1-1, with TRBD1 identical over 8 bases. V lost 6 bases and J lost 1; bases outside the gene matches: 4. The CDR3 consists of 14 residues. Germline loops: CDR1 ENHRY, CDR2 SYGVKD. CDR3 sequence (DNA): TGTGCCATCAGCCCCGGGACAGGGAACACTGAAGCTTTCTTT. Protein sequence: CAISPGTGNTEAFF.

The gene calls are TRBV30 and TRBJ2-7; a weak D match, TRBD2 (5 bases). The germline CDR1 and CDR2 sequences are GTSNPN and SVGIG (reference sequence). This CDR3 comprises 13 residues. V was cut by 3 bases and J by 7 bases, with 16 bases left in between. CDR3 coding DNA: TGTGCCTGGAGCGCGGGCATTAATGGGGAGCAGTACTTC. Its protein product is CAWSAGINGEQYF.

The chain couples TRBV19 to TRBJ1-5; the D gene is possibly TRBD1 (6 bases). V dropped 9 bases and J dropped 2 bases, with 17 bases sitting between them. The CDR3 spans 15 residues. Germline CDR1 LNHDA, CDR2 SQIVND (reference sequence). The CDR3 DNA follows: TGTGCCAGCAGTGGGCCGGGGGGCCGCAATCAGCCCCAGCATTTT. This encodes CASSGPGGRNQPQHF.

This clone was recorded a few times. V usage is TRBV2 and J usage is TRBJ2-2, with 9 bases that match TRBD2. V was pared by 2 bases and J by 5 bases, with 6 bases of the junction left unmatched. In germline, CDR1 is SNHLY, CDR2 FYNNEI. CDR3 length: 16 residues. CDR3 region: CASSERLAGSTGELFF. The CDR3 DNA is TGTGCCAGCAGTGAACGGCTAGCGGGGAGTACCGGGGAGCTGTTTTTT.

The CDR3 DNA sequence: TGTGCCAGCAGTCTCCAACAGGGTCGGAATTCACCCCTCCACTTT. Translated: CASSLQQGRNSPLHF. The V call is TRBV6-5, the J call TRBJ1-6; tentatively, D is TRBD1 (6 bases). Trimming removed 5 bases from V and 7 bases from J, with 15 bases in between. Germline CDR1 reads MNHEY; CDR2 reads SVGAGI. The CDR3 extends over 15 amino acids.

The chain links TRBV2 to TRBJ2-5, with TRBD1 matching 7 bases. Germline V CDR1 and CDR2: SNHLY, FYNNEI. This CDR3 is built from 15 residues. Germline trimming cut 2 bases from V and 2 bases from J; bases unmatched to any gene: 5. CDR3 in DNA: TGTGCCAGCAGTGAAACAACAGGGGCTCAAGAGACCCAGTACTTC. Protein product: CASSETTGAQETQYF.

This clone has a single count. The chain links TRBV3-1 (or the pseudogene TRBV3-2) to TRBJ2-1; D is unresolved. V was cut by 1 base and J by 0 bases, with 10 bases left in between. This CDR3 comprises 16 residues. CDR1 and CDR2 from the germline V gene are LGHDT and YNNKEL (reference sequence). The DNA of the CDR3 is TGTGCCAGCAGCCAAGTTTATAGCCGCTCCTACAATGAGCAGTTCTTC. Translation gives CASSQVYSRSYNEQFF.

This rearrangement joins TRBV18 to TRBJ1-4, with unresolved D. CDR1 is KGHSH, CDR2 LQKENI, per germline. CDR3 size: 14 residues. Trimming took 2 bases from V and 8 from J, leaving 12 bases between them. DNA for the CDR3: TGTGCCAGCTCACCAATCTTAAGCACGGAAAAACTGTTTTTT. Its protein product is CASSPILSTEKLFF.

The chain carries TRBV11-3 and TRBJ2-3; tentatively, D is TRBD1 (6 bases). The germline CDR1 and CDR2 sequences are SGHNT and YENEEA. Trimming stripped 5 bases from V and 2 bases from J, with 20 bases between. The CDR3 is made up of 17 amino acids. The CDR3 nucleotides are TGTGCCAGCAGCCGGGTCGGGTCAGGACAGTACACAGATACGCAGTATTTT. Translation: CASSRVGSGQYTDTQYF.

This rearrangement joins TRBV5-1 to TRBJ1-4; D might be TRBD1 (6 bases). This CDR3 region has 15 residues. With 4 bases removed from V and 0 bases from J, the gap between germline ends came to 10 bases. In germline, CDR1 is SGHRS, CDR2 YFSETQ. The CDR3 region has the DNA TGCGCCAGCAGCCGCCAGGGGTCAACTAATGAAAAACTGTTTTTT. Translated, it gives CASSRQGSTNEKLFF.

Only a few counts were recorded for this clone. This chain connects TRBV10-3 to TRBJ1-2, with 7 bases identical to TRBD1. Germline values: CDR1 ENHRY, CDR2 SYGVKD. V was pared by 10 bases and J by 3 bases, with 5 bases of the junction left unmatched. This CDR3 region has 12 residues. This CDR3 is CANSDRDYGYTF. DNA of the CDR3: TGTGCCAACTCCGACAGGGACTATGGCTACACCTTC.

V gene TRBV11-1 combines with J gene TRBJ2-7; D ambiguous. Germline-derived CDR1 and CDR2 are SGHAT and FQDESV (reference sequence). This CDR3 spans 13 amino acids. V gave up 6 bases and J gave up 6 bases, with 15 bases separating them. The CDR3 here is CASSYELSSEQYF. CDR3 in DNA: TGTGCCAGCAGTTACGAGCTGTCGAGCGAGCAGTACTTC.

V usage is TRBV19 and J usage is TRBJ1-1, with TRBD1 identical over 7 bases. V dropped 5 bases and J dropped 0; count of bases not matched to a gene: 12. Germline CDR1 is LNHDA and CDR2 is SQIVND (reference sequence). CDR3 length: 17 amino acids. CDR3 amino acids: CASSEGAGGTMNTEAFF. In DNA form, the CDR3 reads TGTGCCAGTAGTGAGGGGGCAGGAGGGACCATGAACACTGAAGCTTTCTTT.

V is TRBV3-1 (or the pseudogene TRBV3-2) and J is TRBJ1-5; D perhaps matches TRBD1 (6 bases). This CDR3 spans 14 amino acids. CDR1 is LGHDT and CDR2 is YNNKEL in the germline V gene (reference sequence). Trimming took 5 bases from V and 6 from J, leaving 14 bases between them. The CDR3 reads CASSGGGRGQPQHF. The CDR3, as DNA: TGTGCCAGCAGCGGGGGGGGCAGGGGTCAGCCCCAGCATTTT.

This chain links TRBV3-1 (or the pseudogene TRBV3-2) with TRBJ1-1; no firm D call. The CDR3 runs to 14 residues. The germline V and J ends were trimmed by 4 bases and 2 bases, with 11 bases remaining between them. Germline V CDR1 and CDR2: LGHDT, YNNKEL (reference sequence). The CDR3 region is CASSLPGFNTEAFF. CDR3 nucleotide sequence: TGTGCCAGCAGCCTCCCCGGGTTTAACACTGAAGCTTTCTTT.

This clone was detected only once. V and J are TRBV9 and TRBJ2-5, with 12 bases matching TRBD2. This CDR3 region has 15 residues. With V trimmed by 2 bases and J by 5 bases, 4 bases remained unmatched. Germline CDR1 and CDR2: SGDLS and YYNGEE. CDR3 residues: CASSVNLAGGETQYF. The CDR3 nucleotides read TGTGCCAGCAGCGTTAATCTAGCGGGGGGGGAGACCCAGTACTTC. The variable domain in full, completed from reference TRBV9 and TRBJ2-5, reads DSGVTQTPKHLITATGQRVTLRCSPRSGDLSVYWYQQSLDQGLQFLIQYYNGEERAKGNILERFSAQQFPDLHSELNLSSLELGDSALYFCASSVNLAGGETQYFGPGTRLLVL.

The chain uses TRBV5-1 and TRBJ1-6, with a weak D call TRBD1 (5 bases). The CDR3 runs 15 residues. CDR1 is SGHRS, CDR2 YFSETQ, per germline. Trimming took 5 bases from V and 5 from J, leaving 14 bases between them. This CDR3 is CASSPAAGNNSPLHF. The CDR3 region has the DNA TGCGCCAGCAGTCCCGCGGCAGGGAATAATTCACCCCTCCACTTT.

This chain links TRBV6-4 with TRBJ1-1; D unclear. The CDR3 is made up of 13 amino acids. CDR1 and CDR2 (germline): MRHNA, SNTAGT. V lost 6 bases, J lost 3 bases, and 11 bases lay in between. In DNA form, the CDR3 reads TGTGCCAGCAGCCGGGTTTTATACACTGAAGCTTTCTTT. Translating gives CASSRVLYTEAFF.

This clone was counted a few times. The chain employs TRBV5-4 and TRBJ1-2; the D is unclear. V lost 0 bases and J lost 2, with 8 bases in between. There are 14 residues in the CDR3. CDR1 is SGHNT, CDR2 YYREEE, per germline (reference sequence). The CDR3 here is CASSLAQMNYGYTF. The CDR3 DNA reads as TGTGCCAGCAGCTTGGCCCAGATGAACTATGGCTACACCTTC.

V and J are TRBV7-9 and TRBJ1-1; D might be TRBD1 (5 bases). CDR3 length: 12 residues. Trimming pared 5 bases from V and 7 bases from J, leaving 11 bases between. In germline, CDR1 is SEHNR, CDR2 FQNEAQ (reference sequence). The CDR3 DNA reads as TGTGCCAGCAGCCTAGGGGCCGTTGAAGCTTTCTTT. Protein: CASSLGAVEAFF.

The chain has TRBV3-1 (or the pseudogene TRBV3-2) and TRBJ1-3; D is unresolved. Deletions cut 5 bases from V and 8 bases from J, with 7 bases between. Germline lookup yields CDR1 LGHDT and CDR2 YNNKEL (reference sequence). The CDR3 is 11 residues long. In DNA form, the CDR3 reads TGTGCCAGCAGCTCTAGAGACACCATATATTTT. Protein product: CASSSRDTIYF.

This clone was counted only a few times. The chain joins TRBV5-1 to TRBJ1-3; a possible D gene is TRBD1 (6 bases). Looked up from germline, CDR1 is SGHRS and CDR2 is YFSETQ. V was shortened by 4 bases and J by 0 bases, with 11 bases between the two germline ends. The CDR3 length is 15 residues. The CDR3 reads CASSATGPSGNTIYF. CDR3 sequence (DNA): TGCGCCAGCAGCGCCACAGGGCCCTCTGGAAACACCATATATTTT.

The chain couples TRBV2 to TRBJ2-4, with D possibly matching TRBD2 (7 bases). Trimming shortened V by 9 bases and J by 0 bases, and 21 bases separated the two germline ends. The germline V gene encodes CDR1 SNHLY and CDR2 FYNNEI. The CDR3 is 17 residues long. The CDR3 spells CASRGDPGGGAKNIQYF. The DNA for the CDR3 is TGTGCCAGTAGGGGGGACCCGGGCGGGGGAGCCAAAAACATTCAGTACTTC.

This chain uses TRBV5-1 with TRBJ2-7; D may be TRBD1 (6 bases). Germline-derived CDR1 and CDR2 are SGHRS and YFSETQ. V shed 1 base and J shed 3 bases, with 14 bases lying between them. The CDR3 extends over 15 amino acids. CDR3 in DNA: TGCGCCAGCAGCTTGTCGGGACACCGGGACTACGAGCAGTACTTC. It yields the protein CASSLSGHRDYEQYF.

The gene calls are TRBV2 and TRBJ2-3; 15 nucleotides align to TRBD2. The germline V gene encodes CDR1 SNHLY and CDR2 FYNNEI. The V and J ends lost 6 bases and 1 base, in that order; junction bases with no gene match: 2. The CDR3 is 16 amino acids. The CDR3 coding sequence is TGTGCCAGCAGCTGGACTAGCGGGGGGGGCACAGATACGCAGTATTTT. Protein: CASSWTSGGGTDTQYF.

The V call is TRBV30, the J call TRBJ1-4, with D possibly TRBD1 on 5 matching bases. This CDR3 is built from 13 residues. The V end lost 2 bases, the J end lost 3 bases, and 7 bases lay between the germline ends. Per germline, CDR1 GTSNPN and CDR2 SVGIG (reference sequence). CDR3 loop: CAWSRGANEKLFF. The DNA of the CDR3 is TGTGCCTGGAGTCGGGGGGCTAATGAAAAACTGTTTTTT.

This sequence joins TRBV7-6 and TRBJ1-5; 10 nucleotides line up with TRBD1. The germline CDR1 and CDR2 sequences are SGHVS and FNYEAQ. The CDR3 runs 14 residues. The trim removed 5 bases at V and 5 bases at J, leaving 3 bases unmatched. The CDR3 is CASSPGTGDQPQHF. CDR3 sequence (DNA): TGTGCCAGCAGCCCGGGGACAGGGGATCAGCCCCAGCATTTT.

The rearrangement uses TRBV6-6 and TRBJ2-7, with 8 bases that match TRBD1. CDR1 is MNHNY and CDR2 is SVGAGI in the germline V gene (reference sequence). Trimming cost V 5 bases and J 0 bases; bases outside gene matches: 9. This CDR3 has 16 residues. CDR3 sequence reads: CASSPRDRTISYEQYF. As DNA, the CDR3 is TGTGCCAGCAGTCCCCGGGACAGGACTATCTCCTACGAGCAGTACTTC.

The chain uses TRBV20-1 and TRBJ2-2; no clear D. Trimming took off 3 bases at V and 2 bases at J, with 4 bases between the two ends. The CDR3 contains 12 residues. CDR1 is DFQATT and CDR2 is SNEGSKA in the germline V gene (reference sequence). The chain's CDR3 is CSASQNTGELFF. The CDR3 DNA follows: TGCAGTGCTAGTCAAAACACCGGGGAGCTGTTTTTT.